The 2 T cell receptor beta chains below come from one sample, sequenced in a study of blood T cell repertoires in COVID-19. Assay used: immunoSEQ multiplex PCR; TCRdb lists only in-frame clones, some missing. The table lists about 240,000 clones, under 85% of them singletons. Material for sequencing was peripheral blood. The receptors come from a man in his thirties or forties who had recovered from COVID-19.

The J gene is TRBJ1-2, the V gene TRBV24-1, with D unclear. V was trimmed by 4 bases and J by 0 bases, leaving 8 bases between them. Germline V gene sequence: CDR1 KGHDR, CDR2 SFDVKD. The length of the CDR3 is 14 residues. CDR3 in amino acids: CATSDAGTNYGYTF. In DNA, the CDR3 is TGTGCCACCAGTGACGCCGGGACTAACTATGGCTACACCTTC.

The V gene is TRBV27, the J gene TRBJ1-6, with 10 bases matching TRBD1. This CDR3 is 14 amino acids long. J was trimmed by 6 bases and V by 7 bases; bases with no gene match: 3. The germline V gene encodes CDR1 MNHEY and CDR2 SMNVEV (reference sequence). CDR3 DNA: TGTGCCAGCAAGGGGGACAGGGGTAATTCACCCCTCCACTTT. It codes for CASKGDRGNSPLHF.